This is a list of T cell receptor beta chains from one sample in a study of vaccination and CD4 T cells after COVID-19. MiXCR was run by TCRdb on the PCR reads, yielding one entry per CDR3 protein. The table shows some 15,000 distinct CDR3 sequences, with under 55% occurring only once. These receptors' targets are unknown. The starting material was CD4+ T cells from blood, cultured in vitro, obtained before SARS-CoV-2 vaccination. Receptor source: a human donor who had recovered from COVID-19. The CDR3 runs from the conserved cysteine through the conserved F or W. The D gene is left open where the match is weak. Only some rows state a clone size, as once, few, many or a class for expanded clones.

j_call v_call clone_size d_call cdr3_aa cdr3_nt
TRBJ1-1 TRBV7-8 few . CASSLVAGEAFF TGTGCCAGCAGCTTAGTGGCAGGTGAAGCTTTCTTT
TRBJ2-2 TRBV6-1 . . CASTLEGGVGELFF TGTGCCAGCACTCTCGAAGGGGGAGTCGGGGAGCTGTTTTTT
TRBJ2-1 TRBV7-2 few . CASSEYNEQFF TGTGCCAGCAGCGAATACAATGAGCAGTTCTTC
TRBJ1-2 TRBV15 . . CATSRDRAGAVGYTF TGTGCCACCAGCAGAGATCGGGCGGGGGCAGTAGGCTACACCTTC
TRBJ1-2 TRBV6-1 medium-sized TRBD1 CASSEIPGGVYGYTF TGTGCCAGCAGTGAAATCCCAGGGGGCGTATATGGCTACACCTTC
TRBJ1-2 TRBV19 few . CASSNPDGANYGYTF TGTGCCAGTAGTAACCCGGACGGAGCTAACTATGGCTACACCTTC
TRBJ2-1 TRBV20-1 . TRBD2 CSARDPGGGNEQFF TGCAGTGCTAGAGATCCGGGAGGGGGAAATGAGCAGTTCTTC
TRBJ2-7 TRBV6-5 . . CASSYSTGVNEQYF TGTGCCAGCAGTTACTCGACCGGCGTAAACGAGCAGTACTTC
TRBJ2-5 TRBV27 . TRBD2 CASSPRGGGAQETQYF TGTGCCAGCAGCCCCCGGGGGGGTGGGGCCCAAGAGACCCAGTACTTC
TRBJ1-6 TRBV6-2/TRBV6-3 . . CASSYPNSPLHF TGTGCCAGCAGTTACCCTAACTCACCCCTCCACTTT
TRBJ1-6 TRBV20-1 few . CSAAGNSPLHF TGCAGTGCTGCAGGGAATTCACCCCTCCACTTT